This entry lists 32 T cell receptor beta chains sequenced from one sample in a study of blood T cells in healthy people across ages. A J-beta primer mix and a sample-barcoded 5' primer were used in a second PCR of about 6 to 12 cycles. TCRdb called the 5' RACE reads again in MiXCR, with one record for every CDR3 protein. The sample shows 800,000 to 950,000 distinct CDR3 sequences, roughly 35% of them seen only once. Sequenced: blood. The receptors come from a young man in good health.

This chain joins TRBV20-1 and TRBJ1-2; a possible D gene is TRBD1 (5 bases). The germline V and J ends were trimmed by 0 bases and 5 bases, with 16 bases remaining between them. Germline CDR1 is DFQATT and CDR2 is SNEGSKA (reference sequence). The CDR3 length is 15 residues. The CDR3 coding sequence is TGCAGTGCTAGAGATGATCCAGGGTCTATATATGGCTACACCTTC. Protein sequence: CSARDDPGSIYGYTF.

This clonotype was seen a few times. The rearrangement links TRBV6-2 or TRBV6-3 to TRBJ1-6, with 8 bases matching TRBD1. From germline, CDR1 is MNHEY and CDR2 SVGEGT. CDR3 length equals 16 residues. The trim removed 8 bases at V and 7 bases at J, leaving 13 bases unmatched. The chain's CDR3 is CASANRPGQANSPLHF. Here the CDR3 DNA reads TGTGCCAGCGCTAATAGGCCGGGACAGGCCAATTCACCCCTCCACTTT.

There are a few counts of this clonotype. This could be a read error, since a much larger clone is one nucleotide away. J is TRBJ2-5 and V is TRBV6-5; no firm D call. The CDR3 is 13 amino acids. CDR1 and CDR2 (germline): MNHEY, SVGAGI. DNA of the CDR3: TGTGCCAGCAGTGACTCGGTCGGGGAGACCCAGTACTTC. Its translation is CASSDSVGETQYF.

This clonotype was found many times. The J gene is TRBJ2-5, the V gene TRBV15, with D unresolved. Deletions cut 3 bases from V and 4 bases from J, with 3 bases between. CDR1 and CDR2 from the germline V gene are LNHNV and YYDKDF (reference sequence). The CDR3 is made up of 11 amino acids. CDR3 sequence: CATSSTETQYF. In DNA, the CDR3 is TGTGCCACCAGCAGTACAGAGACCCAGTACTTC.

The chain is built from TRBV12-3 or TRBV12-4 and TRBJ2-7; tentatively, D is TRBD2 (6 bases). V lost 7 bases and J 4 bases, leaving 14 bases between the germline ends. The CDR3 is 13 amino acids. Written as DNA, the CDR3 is TGTGCCAGCATTCGGGGTGGAGGGTACGAGCAGTACTTC. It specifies CASIRGGGYEQYF.

CDR3 nucleotide sequence: TGCAGCGTTGTCATGGGGGACAGCTACAATGAGCAGTACTTC. Protein product: CSVVMGDSYNEQYF. The chain couples TRBV29-1 to TRBJ2-1, with 7 bases fitting TRBD1. The J call may be mistaken, given a closer DNA end match to TRBJ2-7. The CDR3 consists of 14 residues. Germline CDR1 SQVTM, CDR2 ANQGSEA.

DNA of the CDR3: TGTGCCGGGACAGGAGTACTCAATCAGCCCCAGCATTTT. Its translation: CAGTGVLNQPQHF. The genes are TRBV6-6 and TRBJ1-5; 8 bases map to TRBD1. The CDR3 contains 13 residues. The junction had 6 bases not matched to a gene; V was cut back by 11 bases and J by 3 bases. The V gene's germline CDR1 is MNHNY and CDR2 SVGAGI (reference sequence).

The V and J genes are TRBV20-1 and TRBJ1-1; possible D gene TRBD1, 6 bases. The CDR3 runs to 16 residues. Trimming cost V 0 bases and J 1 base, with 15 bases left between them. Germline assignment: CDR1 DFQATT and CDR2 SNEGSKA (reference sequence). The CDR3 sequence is CSARDPNRDWNTEAFF. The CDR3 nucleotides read TGCAGTGCTAGAGATCCGAACAGGGATTGGAACACTGAAGCTTTCTTT.

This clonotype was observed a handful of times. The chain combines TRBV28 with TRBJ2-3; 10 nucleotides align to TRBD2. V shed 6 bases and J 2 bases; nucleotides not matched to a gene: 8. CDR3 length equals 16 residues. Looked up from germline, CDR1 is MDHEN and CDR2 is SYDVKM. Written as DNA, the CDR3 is TGTGCCAGCAGCCCCATAGCGGGGGGACTCACAGATACGCAGTATTTT. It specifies CASSPIAGGLTDTQYF.

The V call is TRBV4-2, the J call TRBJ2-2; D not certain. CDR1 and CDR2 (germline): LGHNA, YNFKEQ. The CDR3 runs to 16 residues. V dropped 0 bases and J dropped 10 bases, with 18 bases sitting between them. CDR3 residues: CASSQDRQVKSMELFF. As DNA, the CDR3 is TGTGCCAGCAGCCAAGATAGGCAGGTGAAGAGTATGGAGCTGTTTTTT.

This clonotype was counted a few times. The CDR3 is CASSERMGNTEAFF. DNA for the CDR3: TGTGCCAGCAGCGAACGGATGGGTAACACTGAAGCTTTCTTT. The rearrangement uses TRBV9 and TRBJ1-1; D ambiguous. The CDR3 runs 14 residues. V lost 3 bases, J lost 2 bases, and 11 bases lay in between. The germline V gene has CDR1 SGDLS and CDR2 YYNGEE.

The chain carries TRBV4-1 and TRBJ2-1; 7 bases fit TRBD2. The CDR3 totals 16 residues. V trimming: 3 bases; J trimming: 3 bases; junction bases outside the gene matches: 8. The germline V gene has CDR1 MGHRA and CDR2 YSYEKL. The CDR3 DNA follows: TGCGCCAGCAGCCATCTCGGGCGGGGGATCTACAATGAGCAGTTCTTC. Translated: CASSHLGRGIYNEQFF.

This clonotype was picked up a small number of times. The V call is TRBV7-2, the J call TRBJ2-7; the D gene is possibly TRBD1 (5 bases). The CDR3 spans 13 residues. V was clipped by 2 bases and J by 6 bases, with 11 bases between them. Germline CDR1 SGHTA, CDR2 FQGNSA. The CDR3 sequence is CASSLLGAGEQYF. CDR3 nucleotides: TGTGCCAGCAGCTTATTAGGGGCCGGCGAGCAGTACTTC.

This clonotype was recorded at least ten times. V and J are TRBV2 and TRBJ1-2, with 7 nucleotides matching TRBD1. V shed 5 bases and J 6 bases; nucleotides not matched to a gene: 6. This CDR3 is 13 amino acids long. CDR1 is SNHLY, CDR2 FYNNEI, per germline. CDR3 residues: CASSKQGRDGYTF. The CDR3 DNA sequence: TGTGCCAGCAGTAAACAGGGGCGGGATGGCTACACCTTC.

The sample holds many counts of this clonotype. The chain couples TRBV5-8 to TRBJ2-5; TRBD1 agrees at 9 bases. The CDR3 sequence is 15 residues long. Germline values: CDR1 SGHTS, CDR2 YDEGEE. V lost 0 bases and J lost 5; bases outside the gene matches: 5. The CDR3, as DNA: TGTGCCAGCAGCTTGGAAGGGACAGGGTGGGAGACCCAGTACTTC. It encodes CASSLEGTGWETQYF.

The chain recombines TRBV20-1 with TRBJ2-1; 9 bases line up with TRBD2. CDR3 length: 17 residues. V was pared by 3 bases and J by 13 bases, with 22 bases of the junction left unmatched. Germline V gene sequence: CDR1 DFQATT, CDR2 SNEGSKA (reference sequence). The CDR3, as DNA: TGCAGTGCTAGTCCTTCGAATGGCGGGGGGGCCGGAGAGACCCAGTTCTTC. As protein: CSASPSNGGGAGETQFF.

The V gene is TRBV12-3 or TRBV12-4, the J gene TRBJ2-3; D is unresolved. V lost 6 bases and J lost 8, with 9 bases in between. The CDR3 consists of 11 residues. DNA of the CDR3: TGTGCCAGCAGCACTTGGGGTACGCAGTATTTT. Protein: CASSTWGTQYF.

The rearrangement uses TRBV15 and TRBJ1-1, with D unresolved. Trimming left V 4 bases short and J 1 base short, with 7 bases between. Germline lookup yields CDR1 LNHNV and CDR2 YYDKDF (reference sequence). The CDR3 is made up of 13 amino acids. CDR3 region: CATSKVPNTEAFF. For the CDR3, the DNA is TGTGCCACCAGCAAGGTGCCGAACACTGAAGCTTTCTTT.

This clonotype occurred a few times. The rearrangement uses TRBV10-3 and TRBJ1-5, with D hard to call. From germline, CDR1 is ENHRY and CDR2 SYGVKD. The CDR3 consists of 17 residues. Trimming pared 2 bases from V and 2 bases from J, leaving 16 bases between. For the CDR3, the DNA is TGTGCCATCAGTGAGGTATTGGGAATTCCGGGCAATCAGCCCCAGCATTTT. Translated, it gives CAISEVLGIPGNQPQHF.

The CDR3 DNA is TGCAGTGCTAGAGATGACGGGGACAGGGGGTCACCCCTCCACTTT. Amino acids: CSARDDGDRGSPLHF. This chain connects TRBV20-1 to TRBJ1-6; TRBD1 matches at 11 bases. Germline loops: CDR1 DFQATT, CDR2 SNEGSKA (reference sequence). V lost 0 bases and J lost 10; bases outside the gene matches: 5. The CDR3 spans 15 residues.

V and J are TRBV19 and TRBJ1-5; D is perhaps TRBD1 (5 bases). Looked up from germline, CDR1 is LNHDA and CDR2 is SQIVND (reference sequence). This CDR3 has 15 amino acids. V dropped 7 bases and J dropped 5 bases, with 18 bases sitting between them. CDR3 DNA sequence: TGTGCCAGTACCCCTTTTGGGGGTTTCGATCAGCCCCAGCATTTT. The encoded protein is CASTPFGGFDQPQHF.

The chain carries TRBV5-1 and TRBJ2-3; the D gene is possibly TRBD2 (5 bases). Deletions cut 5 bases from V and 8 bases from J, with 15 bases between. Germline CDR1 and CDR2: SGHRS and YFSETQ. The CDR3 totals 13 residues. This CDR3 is CASSGLPEGTQYF. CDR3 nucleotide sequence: TGCGCCAGCAGTGGACTCCCAGAGGGTACGCAGTATTTT. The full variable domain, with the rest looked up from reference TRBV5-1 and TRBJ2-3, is KAGVTQTPRYLIKTRGQQVTLSCSPISGHRSVSWYQQTPGQGLQFLFEYFSETQRNKGNFPGRFSGRQFSNSRSEMNVSTLELGDSALYLCASSGLPEGTQYFGPGTRLTVL.

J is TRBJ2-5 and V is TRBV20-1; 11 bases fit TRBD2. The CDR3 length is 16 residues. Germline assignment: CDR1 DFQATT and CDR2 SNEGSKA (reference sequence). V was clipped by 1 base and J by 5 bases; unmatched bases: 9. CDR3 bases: TGCAGTGCTAGAGTGGTAGCGGGGGGGCATTTGGAGACCCAGTACTTC. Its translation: CSARVVAGGHLETQYF.

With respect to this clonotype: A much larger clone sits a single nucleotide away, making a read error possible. CDR3 nucleotides: TGCGCCAGCAGCCAAGATGGGGGGGACACAGATACGCAGTATTTT. Translated, it gives CASSQDGGDTDTQYF. The rearrangement uses TRBV4-3 and TRBJ2-3, with 7 positions matching TRBD2. Germline V gives CDR1 LGHNA, CDR2 YSLEER. Trimming removed 0 bases from V and 2 bases from J; junction bases left unmatched: 2. The CDR3 sequence is 15 residues long.

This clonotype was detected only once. The CDR3 loop reads CASSLHPGGASTDTQYF. CDR3 DNA: TGCGCCAGCAGCCTCCATCCGGGGGGGGCTAGCACAGATACGCAGTATTTT. V gene TRBV4-3 combines with J gene TRBJ2-3, with 8 bases identical to TRBD2. V was pared by 4 bases and J by 0 bases, with 9 bases of the junction left unmatched. The length of the CDR3 is 17 residues. Germline CDR1 LGHNA, CDR2 YSLEER.

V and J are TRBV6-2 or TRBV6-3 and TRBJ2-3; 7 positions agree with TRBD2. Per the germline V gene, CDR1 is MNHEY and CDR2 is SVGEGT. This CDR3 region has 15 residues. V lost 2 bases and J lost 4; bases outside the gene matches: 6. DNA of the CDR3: TGTGCCAGCAGTTACACGGGGACTACCTCAGATACGCAGTATTTT. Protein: CASSYTGTTSDTQYF.

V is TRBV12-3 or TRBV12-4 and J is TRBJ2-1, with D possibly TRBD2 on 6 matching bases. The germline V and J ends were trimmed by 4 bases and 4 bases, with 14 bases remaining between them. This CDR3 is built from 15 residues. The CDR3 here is CASSYKRVIYNEQFF. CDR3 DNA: TGTGCCAGCAGTTACAAGCGGGTCATATACAATGAGCAGTTCTTC.

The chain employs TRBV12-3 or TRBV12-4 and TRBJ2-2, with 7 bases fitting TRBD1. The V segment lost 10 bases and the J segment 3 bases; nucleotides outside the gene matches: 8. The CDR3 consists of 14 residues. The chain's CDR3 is CATILGTDTGELFF. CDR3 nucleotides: TGTGCCACCATCCTCGGGACAGACACCGGGGAGCTGTTTTTT.

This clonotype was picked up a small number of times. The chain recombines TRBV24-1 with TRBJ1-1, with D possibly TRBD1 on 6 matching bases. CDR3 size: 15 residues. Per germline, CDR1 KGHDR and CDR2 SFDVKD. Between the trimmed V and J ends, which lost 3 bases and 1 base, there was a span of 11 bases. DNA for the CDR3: TGTGCCACCAGTGATCACGGACAGACGAACACTGAAGCTTTCTTT. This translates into CATSDHGQTNTEAFF.

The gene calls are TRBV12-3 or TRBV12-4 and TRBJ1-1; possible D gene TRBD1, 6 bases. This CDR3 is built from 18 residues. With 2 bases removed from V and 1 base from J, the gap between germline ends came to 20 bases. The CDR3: CASSLLRGGLRGNTEAFF. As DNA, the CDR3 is TGTGCCAGCAGTTTATTGCGGGGGGGTCTCAGGGGGAACACTGAAGCTTTCTTT.

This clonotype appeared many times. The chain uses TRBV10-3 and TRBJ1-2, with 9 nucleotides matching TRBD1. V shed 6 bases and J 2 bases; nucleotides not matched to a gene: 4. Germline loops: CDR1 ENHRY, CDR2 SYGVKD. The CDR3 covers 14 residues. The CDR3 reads CAIRGTGKNYGYTF. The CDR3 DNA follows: TGTGCCATCAGAGGGACAGGGAAGAACTATGGCTACACCTTC.

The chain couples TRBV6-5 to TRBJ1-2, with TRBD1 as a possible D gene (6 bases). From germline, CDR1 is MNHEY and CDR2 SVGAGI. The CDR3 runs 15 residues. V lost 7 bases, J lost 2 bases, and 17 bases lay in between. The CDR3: CASTRTLTGNYGYTF. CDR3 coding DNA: TGTGCCAGCACCCGGACATTGACAGGAAACTATGGCTACACCTTC.